The T cell receptor (beta chain) under discussion was sequenced for a study of blood T cell repertoires in COVID-19. The germline V and J ends were trimmed by 6 bases and 0 bases, with 11 bases remaining between them. Germline CDR1 SEHNR, CDR2 FQNEAQ (reference sequence). There are 15 residues in the CDR3. Clones were read by immunoSEQ multiplex PCR, and TCRdb kept only the in-frame ones, dropping some. The data contain approximately 110,000 clones, approximately 74% of them singletons. This clone is a singleton in its sample. The sequence was obtained from a man aged 80 or over with COVID-19, enrolled during active disease. The sample taken for sequencing was peripheral blood. V usage is TRBV7-9 and J usage is TRBJ2-2; tentatively, D is TRBD2 (6 bases). The CDR3 DNA reads TGTGCCAGCAGTCGGGGGACGGCGAACACCGGGGAGCTGTTTTTT. This translates into CASSRGTANTGELFF.